The 29 T cell receptor beta chains in this list originate from one sample, sequenced in a study of OX40 agonist ivuxolimab in advanced cancers. Here immunoSEQ multiplex PCR was the method, and the copy in TCRdb shows in-frame clones only, minus some. The sample lists about 50,000 clones; more than 65% were seen once. The sequences come from CD4+ or CD8+ T cells sorted from blood, collected in a trial of the OX40 agonist ivuxolimab. The receptors derive from an adult with an advanced solid tumor such as melanoma, head and neck, liver or kidney cancer.

The gene calls are TRBV11-3 and TRBJ2-7; D remains unclear. The CDR3 runs to 13 residues. V was pared by 2 bases and J by 2 bases, with 7 bases between. The germline V gene encodes CDR1 SGHNT and CDR2 YENEEA. The CDR3 loop reads CASSLTAPYEQYF. The CDR3 coding sequence is TGTGCCAGCAGCTTAACGGCCCCCTACGAGCAGTACTTC.

This rearrangement joins TRBV19 to TRBJ1-1; 9 nucleotides line up with TRBD1. The germline gives CDR1 LNHDA, CDR2 SQIVND (reference sequence). V shed 3 bases, J shed 3 bases, and the junction held 5 bases outside the gene matches. This CDR3 spans 15 amino acids. DNA for the CDR3: TGTGCCAGTAGTATCGCCGGGACAGGGTACACTGAAGCTTTCTTT. This codes for CASSIAGTGYTEAFF.

The genes are TRBV6-6 and TRBJ1-4; a weak D match, TRBD1 (5 bases). Germline V lookup: CDR1 MNHNY, CDR2 SVGAGI (reference sequence). The V end lost 1 base, the J end lost 6 bases, and 6 bases lay between the germline ends. The CDR3 length is 13 residues. The CDR3 spells CASSYLTDEKLFF. CDR3 in DNA: TGTGCCAGCAGTTACTTGACAGATGAAAAACTGTTTTTT.

This chain uses TRBV6-1 with TRBJ2-7; TRBD1 agrees at 9 bases. This CDR3 spans 14 amino acids. Germline values: CDR1 MNHNS, CDR2 SASEGT. V gave up 6 bases and J gave up 3 bases; unmatched junction bases: 6. CDR3 loop: CASSIRDRDYEQYF. The CDR3 bases are TGTGCCAGCAGCATCCGGGACAGGGACTACGAGCAGTACTTC.

This sequence joins TRBV9 and TRBJ1-6; D might be TRBD1 (5 bases). Trimming took 0 bases from V and 10 from J, leaving 14 bases between them. The CDR3 spans 15 residues. Germline V gene lookup returns CDR1 SGDLS and CDR2 YYNGEE. This chain's CDR3 is CASSVEAGVGSPLHF. The CDR3 region has the DNA TGTGCCAGCAGCGTAGAGGCGGGGGTAGGGTCACCCCTCCACTTT.

J is TRBJ2-7 and V is TRBV5-4, with 10 bases aligning to TRBD2. The CDR3 has 17 residues. Germline V gene lookup returns CDR1 SGHNT and CDR2 YYREEE (reference sequence). Trimming took 0 bases from V and 4 from J; bases not matched to a gene: 10. The CDR3 region has the DNA TGTGCCAGCAGCTTGGATCTAGCGGGGGCCACCACGTACGAGCAGTACTTC. Translation: CASSLDLAGATTYEQYF. Full variable domain (rest looked up from reference TRBV5-4 and TRBJ2-7): ETGVTQSPTHLIKTRGQQVTLRCSSQSGHNTVSWYQQALGQGPQFIFQYYREEENGRGNFPPRFSGLQFPNYSSELNVNALELDDSALYLCASSLDLAGATTYEQYFGPGTRLTVT.

The chain links TRBV7-9 to TRBJ1-3; D is unclear. This CDR3 is 14 amino acids long. Germline values: CDR1 SEHNR, CDR2 FQNEAQ (reference sequence). Deletions cut 5 bases from V and 4 bases from J, with 12 bases between. In DNA form, the CDR3 reads TGTGCCAGCAGCCCCGAATTGACGGGAAACACCATATATTTT. Protein: CASSPELTGNTIYF.

As DNA, the CDR3 is TGTGCCAGCAGCTTTTTTGCGCAGTCCAATCAGCCCCAGCATTTT. It codes for CASSFFAQSNQPQHF. The chain combines TRBV5-6 with TRBJ1-5, with D uncertain. Germline V gives CDR1 SGHDT, CDR2 YYEEEE. The CDR3 spans 15 residues. The V end lost 2 bases, the J end lost 3 bases, and 12 bases lay between the germline ends.

CDR3 DNA: TGCGCCAGCAGCTTGGATCCCTCCTATAATTCACCCCTCCACTTT. It is translated as CASSLDPSYNSPLHF. V gene TRBV5-1 combines with J gene TRBJ1-6; unclear D gene. V lost 0 bases and J 0 bases, leaving 4 bases between the germline ends. Germline V gene sequence: CDR1 SGHRS, CDR2 YFSETQ. The CDR3 extends over 15 amino acids.

The rearrangement joins TRBV20-1 to TRBJ2-5; D call uncertain. V was shortened by 3 bases and J by 5 bases, with 7 bases between the two germline ends. This CDR3 region has 11 residues. Germline loops: CDR1 DFQATT, CDR2 SNEGSKA (reference sequence). The CDR3 DNA reads as TGCAGTGCTAGTTCGGGCGAGACCCAGTACTTC. Its translation: CSASSGETQYF.

V usage is TRBV10-3 and J usage is TRBJ2-3, with D perhaps matching TRBD2 (6 bases). CDR1 is ENHRY, CDR2 SYGVKD, per germline. This CDR3 region has 12 residues. The CDR3 region is CAGGAYTDTQYF. The CDR3 DNA sequence: TGTGCGGGCGGGGCGTACACAGATACGCAGTATTTT.

J is TRBJ2-7 and V is TRBV9, with TRBD1 identical over 8 bases. The junction had 11 bases not matched to a gene; V was cut back by 0 bases and J by 6 bases. Germline V gene sequence: CDR1 SGDLS, CDR2 YYNGEE. CDR3 length equals 16 residues. The CDR3 nucleotides read TGTGCCAGCAGCGTAGCTTCGCAGGGGGCGATTAGCGAGCAGTACTTC. Protein sequence: CASSVASQGAISEQYF.

This clone has more than one count but fewer than ten. The chain couples TRBV2 to TRBJ2-1; the D is unclear. The CDR3 has 12 residues. With 7 bases removed from V and 4 bases from J, the gap between germline ends came to 8 bases. Germline V gives CDR1 SNHLY, CDR2 FYNNEI. CDR3 sequence: CASIGPYNEQFF. The CDR3 bases are TGTGCCAGCATAGGCCCATACAATGAGCAGTTCTTC.

V gene TRBV6-1 combines with J gene TRBJ1-6; D is uncertain. V lost 8 bases, J lost 7 bases, and 9 bases lay in between. The germline gives CDR1 MNHNS, CDR2 SASEGT. This CDR3 region has 12 residues. CDR3 sequence reads: CASCRPNSPLHF. As DNA, the CDR3 is TGTGCCAGCTGTAGGCCGAATTCACCCCTCCACTTT.

The rearrangement links TRBV7-2 to TRBJ2-7; 14 nucleotides line up with TRBD2. The CDR3 is 17 amino acids. The germline CDR1 and CDR2 sequences are SGHTA and FQGNSA. The J segment lost 5 bases and the V segment lost 2 bases, leaving 8 bases of the junction unmatched. CDR3 sequence reads: CASSLRTSGGIRHEQYF. The CDR3 nucleotides read TGTGCCAGCAGCTTACGGACTAGCGGGGGGATCCGCCACGAGCAGTACTTC.

The rearrangement links TRBV11-2 to TRBJ2-2; D might be TRBD2 (6 bases). V shed 5 bases and J shed 7 bases, with 20 bases lying between them. The V gene's germline CDR1 is SGHAT and CDR2 FQNNGV. This CDR3 has 16 amino acids. The CDR3 DNA follows: TGTGCCAGCAGCCCACGGGCCGGGGCCGGGGGCGGGGAGCTGTTTTTT. Its translation is CASSPRAGAGGGELFF.

The chain links TRBV5-4 to TRBJ2-5, with 7 bases fitting TRBD2. Looked up from germline, CDR1 is SGHNT and CDR2 is YYREEE (reference sequence). The CDR3 sequence is 16 residues long. The V gene end was trimmed by 3 bases and the J gene end by 1 base; junction bases not matched to a gene: 9. CDR3 in amino acids: CASSSGLAAPQETQYF. The CDR3 bases are TGTGCCAGCAGCTCAGGCCTAGCGGCTCCCCAAGAGACCCAGTACTTC.

The chain links TRBV5-5 to TRBJ2-3; TRBD2 agrees at 13 bases. The V gene's germline CDR1 is SGHKS and CDR2 YYEKEE (reference sequence). The length of the CDR3 is 17 residues. V lost 0 bases and J lost 1; bases outside the gene matches: 2. The CDR3, as DNA: TGTGCCAGCAGCTTGGGGACTAGCGGGGGCCGCACAGATACGCAGTATTTT. The encoded protein is CASSLGTSGGRTDTQYF. Filled out from reference TRBV5-5 and TRBJ2-3, the complete variable domain reads DAGVTQSPTHLIKTRGQQVTLRCSPISGHKSVSWYQQVLGQGPQFIFQYYEKEERGRGNFPDRFSARQFPNYSSELNVNALLLGDSALYLCASSLGTSGGRTDTQYFGPGTRLTVL.

V is TRBV18 and J is TRBJ1-1; the D is unclear. The germline V gene encodes CDR1 KGHSH and CDR2 LQKENI. CDR3 size: 15 residues. The V gene lost 3 bases and the J gene lost 0 bases, with 11 bases spanning the gap. The chain's CDR3 is CASSPLGIVNTEAFF. The CDR3 DNA follows: TGTGCCAGCTCACCCCTCGGGATTGTGAACACTGAAGCTTTCTTT.

J is TRBJ1-4 and V is TRBV6-1; 7 bases map to TRBD1. The trim removed 6 bases at V and 5 bases at J, leaving 6 bases unmatched. The CDR3 is made up of 14 amino acids. CDR1 is MNHNS and CDR2 is SASEGT in the germline V gene. The CDR3 region is CASRPGQLNEKLFF. CDR3 in DNA: TGTGCCAGCAGGCCGGGACAGCTGAATGAAAAACTGTTTTTT.

This clone was detected only a few times. The rearrangement joins TRBV9 to TRBJ1-5; a possible D gene is TRBD1 (6 bases). From germline, CDR1 is SGDLS and CDR2 YYNGEE. Trimming left V 3 bases short and J 3 bases short, with 7 bases between. This CDR3 region has 13 residues. The CDR3 nucleotides read TGTGCCAGCAGCGACAGGGACAATCAGCCCCAGCATTTT. Translating it yields CASSDRDNQPQHF. The full variable domain, rest sourced from reference TRBV9 and TRBJ1-5, is DSGVTQTPKHLITATGQRVTLRCSPRSGDLSVYWYQQSLDQGLQFLIQYYNGEERAKGNILERFSAQQFPDLHSELNLSSLELGDSALYFCASSDRDNQPQHFGDGTRLSIL.

CDR3 loop: CASSESRGNGYTF. The DNA of the CDR3 is TGCGCCAGCAGTGAGTCGAGAGGGAATGGCTACACCTTC. V gene TRBV10-1 combines with J gene TRBJ1-2; no reliable D call. Germline CDR1 is WNHNN and CDR2 is SYGVQD (reference sequence). Trimming removed 0 bases at V and 6 bases at J, with 8 bases between. This CDR3 is 13 amino acids long.

V is TRBV4-3 and J is TRBJ1-2; no clear D gene. The germline V gene encodes CDR1 LGHNA and CDR2 YSLEER. The CDR3 extends over 17 amino acids. V was trimmed by 0 bases and J by 0 bases, leaving 14 bases between them. This chain's CDR3 is CASSQELGFLANYGYTF. The DNA of the CDR3 is TGCGCCAGCAGCCAAGAATTGGGGTTTTTAGCTAACTATGGCTACACCTTC.

The chain links TRBV6-5 to TRBJ2-5, with D perhaps being TRBD1 or TRBD2 (7 bases each). There are 15 residues in the CDR3. Germline CDR1 is MNHEY and CDR2 is SVGAGI. V shed 4 bases and J shed 5 bases, with 17 bases lying between them. In nucleotides, the CDR3 is TGTGCCAGCAGTTTGTCAGGGGGGGTTGGGGAGACCCAGTACTTC. This sequence encodes CASSLSGGVGETQYF.

The chain combines TRBV5-1 with TRBJ2-1, with D perhaps TRBD1 or TRBD2 (6 bases each). CDR1 is SGHRS and CDR2 is YFSETQ in the germline V gene. V was clipped by 6 bases and J by 8 bases, with 21 bases between them. The CDR3 is 15 amino acids. Here the CDR3 reads CASNFRGHPQDEQFF. The CDR3 DNA sequence: TGCGCCAGCAATTTCCGGGGGCATCCCCAAGATGAGCAGTTCTTC.

This clone was seen once. The rearrangement joins TRBV7-8 to TRBJ1-1; D unclear. Germline V gene lookup returns CDR1 SGHVS and CDR2 FQNEAQ. Trimming removed 5 bases at V and 5 bases at J, with 15 bases between. The CDR3 has 14 amino acids. CDR3 nucleotides: TGTGCCAGCAGCAGCCAAAGCCGACCGACTGAAGCTTTCTTT. It translates to CASSSQSRPTEAFF.

The J gene is TRBJ2-2, the V gene TRBV19; D possibly uses TRBD1 or TRBD2 (6 bases each). The CDR3 length is 15 residues. V lost 9 bases and J 1 base, leaving 15 bases between the germline ends. Per the germline V gene, CDR1 is LNHDA and CDR2 is SQIVND (reference sequence). CDR3 DNA: TGTGCCAGCCGTCCCGGGGGCTTGAACACCGGGGAGCTGTTTTTT. Protein: CASRPGGLNTGELFF.

The chain combines TRBV18 with TRBJ2-5; 8 bases match TRBD1. The V gene's germline CDR1 is KGHSH and CDR2 LQKENI. The CDR3 runs 14 residues. Trimming took 6 bases from V and 3 from J; bases not matched to a gene: 6. CDR3 sequence: CASSPGTGEETQYF. The CDR3 DNA is TGTGCCAGCTCCCCGGGGACAGGAGAAGAGACCCAGTACTTC.

The rearrangement links TRBV7-6 to TRBJ1-3, with 7 bases fitting TRBD1. The CDR3 sequence is 15 residues long. In germline, CDR1 is SGHVS, CDR2 FNYEAQ. Trimming cost V 1 base and J 4 bases; bases outside gene matches: 4. CDR3 protein: CASSLGWDRGNTIYF. CDR3 sequence (DNA): TGTGCCAGCAGCTTAGGTTGGGACAGAGGAAACACCATATATTTT.